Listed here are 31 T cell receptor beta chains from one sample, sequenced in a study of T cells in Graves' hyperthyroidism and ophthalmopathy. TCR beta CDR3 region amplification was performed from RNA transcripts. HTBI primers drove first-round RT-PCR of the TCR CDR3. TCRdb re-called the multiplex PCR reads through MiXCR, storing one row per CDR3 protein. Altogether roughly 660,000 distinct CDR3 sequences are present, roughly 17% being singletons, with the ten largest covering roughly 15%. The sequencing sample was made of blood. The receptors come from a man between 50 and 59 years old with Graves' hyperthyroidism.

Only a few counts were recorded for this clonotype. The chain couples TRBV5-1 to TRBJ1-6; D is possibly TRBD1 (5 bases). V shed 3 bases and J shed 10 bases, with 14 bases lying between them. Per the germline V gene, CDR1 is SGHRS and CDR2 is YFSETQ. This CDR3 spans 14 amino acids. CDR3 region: CASSSREGHSPLHF. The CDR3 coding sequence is TGCGCCAGCAGCTCCCGGGAGGGGCACTCACCCCTCCACTTT.

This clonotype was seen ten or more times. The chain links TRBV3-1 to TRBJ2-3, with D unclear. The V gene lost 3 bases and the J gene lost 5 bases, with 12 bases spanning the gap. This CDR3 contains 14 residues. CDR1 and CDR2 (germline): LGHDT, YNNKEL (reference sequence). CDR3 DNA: TGTGCCAGCAGCCATACCCCAGCAGGAGATACGCAGTATTTT. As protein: CASSHTPAGDTQYF.

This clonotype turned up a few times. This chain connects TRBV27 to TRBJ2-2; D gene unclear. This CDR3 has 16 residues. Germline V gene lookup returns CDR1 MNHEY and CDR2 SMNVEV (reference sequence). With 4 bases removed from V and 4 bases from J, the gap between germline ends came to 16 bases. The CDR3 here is CASSSAATSFTGELFF. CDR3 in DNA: TGTGCCAGCAGTTCGGCAGCGACAAGTTTCACCGGGGAGCTGTTTTTT.

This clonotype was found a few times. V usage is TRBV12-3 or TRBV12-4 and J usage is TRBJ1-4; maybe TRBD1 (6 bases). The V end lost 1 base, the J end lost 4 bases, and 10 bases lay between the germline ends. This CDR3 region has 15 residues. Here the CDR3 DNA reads TGTGCCAGCAGTTTAGTGGGGGCGGGTAATGAAAAACTGTTTTTT. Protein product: CASSLVGAGNEKLFF.

The CDR3 region is CASSPLAGVFEQYF. In DNA, the CDR3 is TGTGCCAGCAGTCCACTAGCGGGTGTCTTCGAGCAGTACTTC. This chain joins TRBV6-2 or TRBV6-3 and TRBJ2-7; TRBD2 agrees at 9 bases. Germline-derived CDR1 and CDR2 are MNHEY and SVGEGT. This CDR3 contains 14 residues. V shed 5 bases, J shed 6 bases, and the junction held 8 bases outside the gene matches.

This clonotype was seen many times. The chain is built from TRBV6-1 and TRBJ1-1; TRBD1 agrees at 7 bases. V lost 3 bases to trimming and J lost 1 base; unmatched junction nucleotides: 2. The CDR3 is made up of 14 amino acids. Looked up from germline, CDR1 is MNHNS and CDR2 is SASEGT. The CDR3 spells CASSDHRGNTEAFF. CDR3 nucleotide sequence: TGTGCCAGCAGTGACCACAGGGGGAACACTGAAGCTTTCTTT.

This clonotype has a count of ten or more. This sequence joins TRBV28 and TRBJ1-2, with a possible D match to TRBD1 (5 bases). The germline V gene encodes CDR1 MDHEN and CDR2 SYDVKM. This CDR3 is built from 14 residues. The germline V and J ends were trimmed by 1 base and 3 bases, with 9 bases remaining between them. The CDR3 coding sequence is TGTGCCAGCAGTTTATTCGAAGGGGACTATGGCTACACCTTC. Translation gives CASSLFEGDYGYTF.

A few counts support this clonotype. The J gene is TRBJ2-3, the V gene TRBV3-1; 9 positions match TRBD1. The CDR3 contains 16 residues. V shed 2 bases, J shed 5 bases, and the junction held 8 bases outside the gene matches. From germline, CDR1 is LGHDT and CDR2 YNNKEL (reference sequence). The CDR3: CASSQTTGTGIDTQYF. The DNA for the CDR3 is TGTGCCAGCAGCCAAACGACCGGGACAGGGATAGATACGCAGTATTTT.

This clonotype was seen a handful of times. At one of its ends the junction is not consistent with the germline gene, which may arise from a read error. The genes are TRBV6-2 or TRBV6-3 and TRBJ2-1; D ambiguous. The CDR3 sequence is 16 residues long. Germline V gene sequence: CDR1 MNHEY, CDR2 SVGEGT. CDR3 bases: TGTGCCAGCAGTTACTCAGGCGTCGCCCCGAACAATGAGCGGTTCTTC. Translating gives CASSYSGVAPNNERFF.

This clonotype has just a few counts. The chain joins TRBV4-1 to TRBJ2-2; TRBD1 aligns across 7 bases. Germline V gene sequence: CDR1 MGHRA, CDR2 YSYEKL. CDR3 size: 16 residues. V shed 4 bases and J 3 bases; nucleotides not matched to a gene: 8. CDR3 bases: TGCGCCAGCAGCCCATGGCCGGGACAGTACACCGGGGAGCTGTTTTTT. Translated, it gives CASSPWPGQYTGELFF.

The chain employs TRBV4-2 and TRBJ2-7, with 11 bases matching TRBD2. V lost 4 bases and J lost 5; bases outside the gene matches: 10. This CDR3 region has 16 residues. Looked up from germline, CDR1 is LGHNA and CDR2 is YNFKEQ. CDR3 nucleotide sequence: TGTGCCAGCAGCCCCACGGGTAGCGGGAGGGCCCACGAGCAGTACTTC. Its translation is CASSPTGSGRAHEQYF.

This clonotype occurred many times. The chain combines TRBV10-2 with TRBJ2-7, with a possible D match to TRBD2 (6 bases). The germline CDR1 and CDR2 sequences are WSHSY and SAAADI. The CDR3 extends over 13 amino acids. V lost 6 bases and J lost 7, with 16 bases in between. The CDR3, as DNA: TGCGCCAGCAGCCCTACAGCGGGTGGAGAGCAGTACTTC. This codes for CASSPTAGGEQYF.

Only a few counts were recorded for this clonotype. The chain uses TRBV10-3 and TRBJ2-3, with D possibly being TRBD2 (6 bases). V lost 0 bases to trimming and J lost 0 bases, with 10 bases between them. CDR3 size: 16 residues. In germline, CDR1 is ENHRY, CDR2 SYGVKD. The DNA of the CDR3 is TGTGCCATCAGTGAGTCGCCTAGCGCAAGCACAGATACGCAGTATTTT. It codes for CAISESPSASTDTQYF.

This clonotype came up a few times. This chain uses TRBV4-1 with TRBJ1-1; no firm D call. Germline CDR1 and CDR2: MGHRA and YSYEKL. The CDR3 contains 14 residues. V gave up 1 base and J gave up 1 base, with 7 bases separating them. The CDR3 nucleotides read TGCGCCAGCAGCCAAGTTTTCAGGAACACTGAAGCTTTCTTT. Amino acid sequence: CASSQVFRNTEAFF.

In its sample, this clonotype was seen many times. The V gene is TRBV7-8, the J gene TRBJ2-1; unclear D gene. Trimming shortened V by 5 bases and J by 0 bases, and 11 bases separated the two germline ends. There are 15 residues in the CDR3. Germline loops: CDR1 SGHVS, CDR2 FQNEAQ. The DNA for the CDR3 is TGTGCCAGCAGCATAGACTCGAGCTCCTACAATGAGCAGTTCTTC. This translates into CASSIDSSSYNEQFF.

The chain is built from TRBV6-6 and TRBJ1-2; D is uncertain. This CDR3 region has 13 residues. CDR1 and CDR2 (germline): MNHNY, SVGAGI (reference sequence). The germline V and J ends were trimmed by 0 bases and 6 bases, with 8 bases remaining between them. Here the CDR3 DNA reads TGTGCCAGCAGTTACTCGGCAGTAGATGGCTACACCTTC. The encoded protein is CASSYSAVDGYTF.

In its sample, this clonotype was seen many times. DNA for the CDR3: TGCAGTGCTAGAGATTTGAGGGGTCTGAACACTGAAGCTTTCTTT. Translated, it gives CSARDLRGLNTEAFF. The chain joins TRBV20-1 to TRBJ1-1; D might be TRBD1 (5 bases). Between the trimmed V and J ends, which lost 0 bases and 0 bases, there was a span of 11 bases. Germline CDR1 reads DFQATT; CDR2 reads SNEGSKA (reference sequence). This CDR3 is 15 amino acids long.

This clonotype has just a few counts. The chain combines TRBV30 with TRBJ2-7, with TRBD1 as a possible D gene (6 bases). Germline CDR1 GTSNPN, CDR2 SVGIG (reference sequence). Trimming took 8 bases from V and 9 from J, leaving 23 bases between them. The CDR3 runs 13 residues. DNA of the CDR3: TGTGCCCTGGTCCGGCAACGCCGAGGGGGGCAGTACTTC. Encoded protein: CALVRQRRGGQYF.

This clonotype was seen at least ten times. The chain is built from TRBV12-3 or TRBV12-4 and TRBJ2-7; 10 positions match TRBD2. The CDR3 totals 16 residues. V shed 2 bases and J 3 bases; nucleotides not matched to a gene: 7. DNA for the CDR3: TGTGCCAGCAGTTTATGGGGGACTAGCGAATACTACGAGCAGTACTTC. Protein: CASSLWGTSEYYEQYF.

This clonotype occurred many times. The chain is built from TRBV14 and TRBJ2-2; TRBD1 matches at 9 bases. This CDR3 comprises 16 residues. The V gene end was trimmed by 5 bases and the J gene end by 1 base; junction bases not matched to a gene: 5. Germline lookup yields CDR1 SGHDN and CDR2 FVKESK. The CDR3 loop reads CASSVYRGQNTGELFF. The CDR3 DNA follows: TGTGCCAGCAGCGTATACAGGGGGCAGAACACCGGGGAGCTGTTTTTT. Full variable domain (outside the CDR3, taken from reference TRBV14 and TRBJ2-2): EAGVTQFPSHSVIEKGQTVTLRCDPISGHDNLYWYRRVMGKEIKFLLHFVKESKQDESGMPNNRFLAERTGGTYSTLKVQPAELEDSGVYFCASSVYRGQNTGELFFGEGSRLTVL.

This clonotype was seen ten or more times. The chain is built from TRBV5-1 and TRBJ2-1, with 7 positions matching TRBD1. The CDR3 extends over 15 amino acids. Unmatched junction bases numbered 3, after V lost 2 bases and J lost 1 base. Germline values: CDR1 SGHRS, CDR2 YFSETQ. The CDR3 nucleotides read TGCGCCAGCAGCTTAGGACAGGTGTCCTACAATGAGCAGTTCTTC. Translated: CASSLGQVSYNEQFF.

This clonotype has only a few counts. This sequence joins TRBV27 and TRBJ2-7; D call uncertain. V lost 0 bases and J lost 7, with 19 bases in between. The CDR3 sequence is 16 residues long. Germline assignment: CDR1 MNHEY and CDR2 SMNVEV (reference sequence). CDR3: CASSLSSGNQLGEQYF. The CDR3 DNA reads TGTGCCAGCAGTTTATCATCAGGAAATCAATTAGGGGAGCAGTACTTC.

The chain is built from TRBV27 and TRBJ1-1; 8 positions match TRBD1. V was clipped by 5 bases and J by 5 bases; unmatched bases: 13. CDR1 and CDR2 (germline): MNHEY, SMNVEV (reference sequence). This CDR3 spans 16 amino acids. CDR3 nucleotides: TGTGCCAGCAGTCTCTCACCCCGGACAGGGAGGACTGAAGCTTTCTTT. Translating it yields CASSLSPRTGRTEAFF.

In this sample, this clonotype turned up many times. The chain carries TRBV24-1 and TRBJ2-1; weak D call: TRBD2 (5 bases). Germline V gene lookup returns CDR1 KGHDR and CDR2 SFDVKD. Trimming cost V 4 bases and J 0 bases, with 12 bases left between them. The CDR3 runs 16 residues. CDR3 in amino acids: CATSERRTTSYNEQFF. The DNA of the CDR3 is TGTGCCACCAGTGAACGGAGGACCACCTCCTACAATGAGCAGTTCTTC.

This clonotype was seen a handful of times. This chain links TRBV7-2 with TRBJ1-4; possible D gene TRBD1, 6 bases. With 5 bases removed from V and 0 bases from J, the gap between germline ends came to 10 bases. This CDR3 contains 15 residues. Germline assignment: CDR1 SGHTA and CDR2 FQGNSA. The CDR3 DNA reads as TGTGCCAGCAGCCGGACAGTTGCAACTAATGAAAAACTGTTTTTT. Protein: CASSRTVATNEKLFF.

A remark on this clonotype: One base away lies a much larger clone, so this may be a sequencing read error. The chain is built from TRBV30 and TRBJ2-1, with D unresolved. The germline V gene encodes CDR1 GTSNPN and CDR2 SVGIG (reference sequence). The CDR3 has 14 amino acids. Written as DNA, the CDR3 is TGTGCCTGGAGTCCAGGTATCTCCTACAATGAGCGGTTCTTC. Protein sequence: CAWSPGISYNERFF.

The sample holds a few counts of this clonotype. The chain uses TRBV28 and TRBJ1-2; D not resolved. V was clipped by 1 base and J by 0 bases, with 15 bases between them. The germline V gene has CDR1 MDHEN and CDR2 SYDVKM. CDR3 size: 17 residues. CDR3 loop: CASSLSGSLTTNYGYTF. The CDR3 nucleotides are TGTGCCAGCAGTTTATCAGGCAGCTTAACCACTAACTATGGCTACACCTTC.

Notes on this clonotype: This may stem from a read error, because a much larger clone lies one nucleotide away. CDR3 sequence: CASSWTEGNEQYF. The CDR3 nucleotides read TGTGCCAGCAGCTGGACGGAAGGAAACGAGCAGTACTTC. V and J are TRBV12-3 or TRBV12-4 and TRBJ2-7; D gene unclear. Trimming took off 6 bases at V and 5 bases at J, with 14 bases between the two ends. This CDR3 is 13 amino acids long.

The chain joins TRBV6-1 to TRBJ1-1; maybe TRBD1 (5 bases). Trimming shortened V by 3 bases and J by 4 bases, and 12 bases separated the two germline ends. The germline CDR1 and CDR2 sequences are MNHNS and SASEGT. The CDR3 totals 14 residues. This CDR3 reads CASSDRFRGTEAFF. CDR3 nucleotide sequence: TGTGCCAGCAGTGACCGATTTAGGGGCACTGAAGCTTTCTTT.

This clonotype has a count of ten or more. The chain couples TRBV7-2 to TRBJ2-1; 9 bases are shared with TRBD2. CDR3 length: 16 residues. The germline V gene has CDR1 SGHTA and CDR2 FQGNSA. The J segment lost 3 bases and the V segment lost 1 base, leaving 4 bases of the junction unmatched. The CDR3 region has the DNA TGTGCCAGCAGCTTAGGGGCGGGAGGGCACTACAATGAGCAGTTCTTC. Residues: CASSLGAGGHYNEQFF.

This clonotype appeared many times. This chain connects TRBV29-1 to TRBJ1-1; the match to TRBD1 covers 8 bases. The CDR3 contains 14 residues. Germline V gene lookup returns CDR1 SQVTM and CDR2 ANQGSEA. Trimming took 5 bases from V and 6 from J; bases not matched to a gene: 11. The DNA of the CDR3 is TGCAGCGTTAAGGCAGGGGGCGATTATGCTGAAGCTTTCTTT. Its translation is CSVKAGGDYAEAFF. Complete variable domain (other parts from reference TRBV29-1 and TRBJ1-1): SAVISQKPSRDICQRGTSLTIQCQVDSQVTMMFWYRQQPGQSLTLIATANQGSEATYESGFVIDKFPISRPNLTFSTLTVSNMSPEDSSIYLCSVKAGGDYAEAFFGQGTRLTVV.